The clone carrying this T cell receptor (beta chain) was recorded many times. Its antigen is as yet unknown. These data originate in a study of molecular identifiers for immune sequencing clone quantification. Study-level points and caveats: Jurkat TCR RNA spiked in from one cell could reportedly be detected among about 1.1 million naive cells. In naive cells, under 1% of molecules belonged to clones above 20 RNA copies, against over 97% in effector cells.

The length of the CDR3 is 14 residues. V was cut by 7 bases and J by 4 bases, with 14 bases left in between. Germline assignment: CDR1 MNHEY and CDR2 SVGEGT. TCRdb ran MiXCR on the PCR reads and lists one entry per CDR3 protein. The sample has approximately 680,000 distinct CDR3 sequences, 25% seen once. The rearrangement uses TRBV6-2 or TRBV6-3 and TRBJ1-5; D is uncertain. The specimen sequenced was naive CD8+ T cells from blood, with Jurkat cell RNA spiked in. The subset was: FACS-sorted CD8+CD4-CCR7+CD45RA+ naive T cells. The source of this sequence is a human donor in good health. Some libraries in this study had Jurkat cell RNA spiked in. The DNA of the CDR3 is TGTGCCAGCACCCTCTCGTTGATGAATCAGCCCCAGCATTTT. It is translated as CASTLSLMNQPQHF.